The entry that follows covers one T cell receptor beta chain sequence. Its cognate antigen has yet to be identified. There are no base qualities to consult, and no much larger clone falls within one base. Library preparation used the immunoSEQ multiplex PCR assay. A mixture of 60 forward primers for TCR Vbeta segments and 13 reverse primers for TCR Jbeta segments was used in the multiplex PCR. A multiplex PCR assay on genomic DNA amplified the CDR3 region of rearranged TCR beta genes. On the Illumina HiSeq System, the amplified TCR beta libraries were sequenced as 87-base-pair reads. The original pipeline was this. A later analysis tallied tens of millions of unique TCR beta chains across the 550 to 850 repertoires, and around 12 million of those chains were shared by two or more donors. Raw reads were error-corrected and collapsed into unique sequences by a nearest-neighbor algorithm in which closely related sequences were merged to remove PCR and sequencing errors. V, D and J gene segments were assigned by aligning CDR3 sequences to IMGT reference sequences. For a sequence to be retained, a match of at least six nucleotides to both a V gene segment and a J gene segment was required. A rearrangement was called productive if the CDR3 had no stop codons and remained in frame with V and J, and every other rearrangement was called non-productive. Following IMGT convention, CDR3 was defined as the stretch from the second conserved V-encoded cysteine up to the conserved J-encoded phenylalanine. Sequences without an unambiguous match to a single V gene segment were excluded from the earlier analysis of about 640 of the donors. In an earlier analysis of 500 to 750 of the donors, V segments were called functional above 56.7% productive rearrangements and were called segregating when the between-donor standard deviation exceeded 5%. A statistical classification framework was developed to diagnose cytomegalovirus status using the catalog of TCR beta chain sequences. A later analysis assigned V and J genes by comparing TCR nucleotide sequences with IMGT/GENE-DB human TR gene sequences. Using the TCRdist pipeline, a later analysis assigned CDR3 sequences along with most-parsimonious VDJ recombination scenarios. A later analysis defined each TCR beta chain by its CDR3 amino acid sequence plus V-gene family, and excluded reads lacking a unique V-gene family. As a way to deal with suspected cross-contamination and a sequencing artifact, a later analysis dropped 592 nucleotide sequences that were highly shared and had low generation probability. For each public chain, a later analysis derived a clonal expansion index from normalized ranks of inferred template counts within each repertoire. In a later analysis, generation probabilities were computed with a VDJ recombination model fitted to out-of-frame rearrangements, and the resulting probabilities were checked against IGoR. A later analysis scored TCR-TCR, TCR-HLA and TCR-CMV co-occurrence with hypergeometric tests, applying a repertoire-size bias correction to TCR pairs. In a later analysis, false discovery rates were estimated by permuting HLA or CMV assignments 20 times. In a later analysis, co-occurring TCRs were grouped using DBSCAN, and TCRdist sequence similarity was added for clustering within HLA-allele-positive subsets. Repertoires with fewer than 30,000 or more than 120,000 public chains, plus five repertoires with anomalous nucleotide sharing, were excluded from co-occurrence clustering. Imported from immuneACCESS, the table was reduced by TCRdb to in-frame sequences with V and J called. These copies leave out some clones; in studies compared against another copy, an unresolved V gene accounts for under half, and the cause of the remainder is not known. V, J and clone size derive from that table, while D and trimming were established from the DNA sequence. The sample table contains approximately 190,000 clones; only one count was recorded for approximately 80% of them. The ten largest clones add up to 2.6% of the sample.

The data originate from a study of cytomegalovirus exposure and HLA in healthy donors (TCRdb year 2017). Context from the whole study: In an earlier analysis of under 600 of the donors, approximately 260 Gb of sequence data and 90 million to 120 million unique TCR beta sequences from about 190 million T cells were reported. The study profiled the T cell repertoires of fewer than 850 subjects by immunosequencing and related them to cytomegalovirus serostatus. The genetic ancestry cluster associated with self-reported Caucasian donors included roughly 84% of the 350 to 500 genotyped donors. All discovery cohort repertoires had been generated using a single sequencing platform. Across around 400 genotyped donors of the cohort, an average of about 200,000 unique TCR beta nucleotide sequences per donor were sequenced, and approximately 17% of those sequences were non-productive. In addition to the first cohort of 666 subjects, a separate validation cohort of over 90 different subjects was used. Several DR-DQ haplotypes were handled as single units for association and clustering, since linkage in the cohort was strong. To study patterns of TCR occurrence, a later analysis re-analyzed previously published TCR beta repertoires from several hundred donors and added high-resolution HLA genotyping. Rather than using new phenotypic data, the later analysis identified candidate immune exposures from TCR beta sequences and from how often those sequences occurred across donors. About 280 gigabases of sequencing data and approximately 91 million unique TCR sequences made up an early release that covered under 750 HLA-typed donors. In an earlier analysis of roughly 600 of the donors, high-throughput TCR beta sequencing was used to judge whether each TCR beta V gene segment behaved as functional or pseudogenic. The study was designed to test whether signatures of past pathogen exposure could be identified by cataloging public T cell receptors. The number of typed donors differed by locus: roughly 620-630 for A, B, C, DRB1 and DQB1; 500 to 550 for DQA1; approximately 610 for DPA1; and roughly 450 for DPB1. Alongside the repertoire data, information on donor age, sex, ethnicity and CMV serostatus was compiled. High-throughput TCR immunosequencing, statistical association of individual TCRs with disease status, and machine learning were combined to predict cytomegalovirus infection status. Genome-wide SNP genotypes for about three fifths of the roughly 670 donors were used in a later genetic analysis, which treated that subset as a discovery cohort. Both class I and class II loci were covered by HLA typing, at four-digit resolution.

What the research found in general, with its limitations: When HLA alleles, especially DR and DQ, strongly co-occurred, TCR associations were difficult to assign to individual alleles. In a later analysis, several top co-occurrence clusters were reported to appear linked to parvovirus B19, influenza, CMV and Epstein-Barr virus. The authors suggested that the approach could potentially be extended to other disease states and immunological phenotypes. Because HLA typing was unavailable for some donors at each locus, only the typed subset was used in association tests. Because the 87-base-pair reads could not distinguish some IMGT-functional V segments, including TRBV6-2 and TRBV6-3, those segments were excluded. In the study, some 180 TCR beta chains were listed as associated with cytomegalovirus. A later analysis found that HLA-associated TCR beta chains were more clonally expanded and had lower generation probabilities than equally common non-associated chains. In a later analysis, most CMV-associated TCR beta chains were found to appear HLA-restricted, with HLA associations seemingly driven largely by CMV exposure. Correlated functional status among segregating V segments might reflect linkage disequilibrium, but an unknown experimental factor could not be ruled out. In a later analysis, the rate of TCR association differed among HLA loci, with DRB1 alleles having the most associated TCRs and HLA-C alleles having the fewest. A few of the identified cytomegalovirus-associated TCR beta chains were confirmed in vitro to be specific for cytomegalovirus antigens. In both the original and validation cohorts, the classifier was reported to diagnose cytomegalovirus status with high specificity and sensitivity. About 15 rarely observed V segments, including chromosome 9 orphons, were excluded from the earlier analysis of several hundred of the donors because counts were too low. A later analysis associated about 17,000 TCR beta sequences with specific HLA alleles at a false discovery rate of 0.05. Immune exposure information for the cohort was limited to CMV serostatus. In a later genetic analysis, a missense DCLRE1C variant was associated with V-gene and J-gene trimming of TCR beta chains, and the association was replicated in an independent cohort. A group of highly shared sequence variants was considered likely to be a technical artifact of the sequencing pipeline. Roughly uniform sequencing depth across donors was assumed in presence/absence analyses, although this assumption may not hold. A later genetic analysis reported fewer N-insertions in productive TCRs among donors in an Asian-associated ancestry cluster than the roughly 700-donor mean. The cohort was sequenced for TCR beta chains only, and without alpha or paired-chain data the features that could be detected were limited. While some public TCRs were present in many individuals, most TCR sequences turned up only very rarely across donors. A further reported finding was that TCR beta sequences accurately predicted the HLA-A and HLA-B alleles for most subjects in the first cohort. In an earlier analysis of some 540 of the donors, most TCR beta V segments appeared in productive rearrangements about 87% or about 30% of the time, broadly matching IMGT annotations.

Trimming costs V 5 bases and J 2 bases, and their ends lie 20 bases apart. CDR1 is given as LNHDA and CDR2 as SQIVND, both from the germline V gene (reference sequence). The CDR3 has 17 amino acids, counting the end cysteine and phenylalanine. The kept DNA is CDR3 alone, 51 bases in frame from the first base. The cohort was made up of 666 healthy bone marrow donors. All cohort members were sampled while nominally healthy, although unrecorded immune exposures were likely present. The donor was CMV seropositive and was included in the group of 250 to 300 seropositive cohort members. Each donor provided a peripheral blood sample, and peripheral blood mononuclear cells were used for TCR beta sequencing. The Qiagen DNeasy Blood Extraction Kit was used to extract genomic DNA from the blood cell samples.

The clonotype originates from a woman between 45 and 65 years old in good health and CMV-seropositive. The V and J genes are TRBV19 and TRBJ2-3, with TRBD1 tentatively as D gene (5 bases match). Sequencing used PBMCs. The DNA sequence reads TGTGCCAGTAGTCTGGATCGGACACCCTATTACACAGATACGCAGTATTTT. Translation gives CASSLDRTPYYTDTQYF.